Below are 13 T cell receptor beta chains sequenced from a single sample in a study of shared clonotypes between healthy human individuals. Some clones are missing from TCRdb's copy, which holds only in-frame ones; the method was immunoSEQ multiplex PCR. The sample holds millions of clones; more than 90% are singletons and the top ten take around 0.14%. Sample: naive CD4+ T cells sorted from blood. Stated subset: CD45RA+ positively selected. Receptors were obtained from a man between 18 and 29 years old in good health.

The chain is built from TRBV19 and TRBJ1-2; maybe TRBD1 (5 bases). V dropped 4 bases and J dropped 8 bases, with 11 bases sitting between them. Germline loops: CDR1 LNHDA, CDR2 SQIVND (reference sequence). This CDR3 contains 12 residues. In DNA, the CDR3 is TGTGCCAGTAGTAGCGGGGGATCGGGCTACACCTTC. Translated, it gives CASSSGGSGYTF.

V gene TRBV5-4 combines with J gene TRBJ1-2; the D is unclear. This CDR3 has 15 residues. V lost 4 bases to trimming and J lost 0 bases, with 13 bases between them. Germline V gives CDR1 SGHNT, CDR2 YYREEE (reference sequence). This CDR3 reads CASSPLAGTNYGYTF. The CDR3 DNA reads TGTGCCAGCAGCCCCCTTGCGGGGACTAACTATGGCTACACCTTC.

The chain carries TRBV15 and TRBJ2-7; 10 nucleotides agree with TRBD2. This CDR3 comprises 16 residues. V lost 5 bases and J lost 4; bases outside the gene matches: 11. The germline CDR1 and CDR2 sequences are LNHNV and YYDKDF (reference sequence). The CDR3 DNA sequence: TGTGCCACCAGCTCTGGGCCGGCTAGCGGGAGTTACGAGCAGTACTTC. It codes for CATSSGPASGSYEQYF.

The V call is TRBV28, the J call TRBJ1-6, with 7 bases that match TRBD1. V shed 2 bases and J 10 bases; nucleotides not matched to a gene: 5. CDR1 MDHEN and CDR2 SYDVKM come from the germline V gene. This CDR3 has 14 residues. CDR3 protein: CASSLNRGGSPLHF. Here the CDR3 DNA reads TGTGCCAGCAGTTTAAACAGGGGAGGATCACCCCTCCACTTT.

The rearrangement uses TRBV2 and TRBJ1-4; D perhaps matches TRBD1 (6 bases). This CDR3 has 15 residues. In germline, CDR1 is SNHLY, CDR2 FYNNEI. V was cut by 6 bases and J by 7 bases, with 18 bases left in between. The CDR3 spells CASRTITGKAEKLFF. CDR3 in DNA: TGTGCCAGCAGAACAATAACAGGGAAGGCTGAAAAACTGTTTTTT. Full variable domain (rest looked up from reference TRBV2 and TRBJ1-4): EPEVTQTPSHQVTQMGQEVILRCVPISNHLYFYWYRQILGQKVEFLVSFYNNEISEKSEIFDDQFSVERPDGSNFTLKIRSTKLEDSAMYFCASRTITGKAEKLFFGSGTQLSVL.

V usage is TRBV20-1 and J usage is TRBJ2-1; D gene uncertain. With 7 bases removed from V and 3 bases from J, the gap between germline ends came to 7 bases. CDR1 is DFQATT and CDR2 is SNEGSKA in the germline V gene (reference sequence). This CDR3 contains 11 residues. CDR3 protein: CSGVSYNEQFF. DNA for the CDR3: TGCAGTGGGGTAAGCTACAATGAGCAGTTCTTC.

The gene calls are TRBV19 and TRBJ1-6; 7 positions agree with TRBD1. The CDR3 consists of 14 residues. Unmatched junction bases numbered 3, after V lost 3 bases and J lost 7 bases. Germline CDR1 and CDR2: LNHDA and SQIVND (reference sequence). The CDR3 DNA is TGTGCCAGTAGTATGATCAGGGGGAATTCACCCCTCCACTTT. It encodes CASSMIRGNSPLHF.

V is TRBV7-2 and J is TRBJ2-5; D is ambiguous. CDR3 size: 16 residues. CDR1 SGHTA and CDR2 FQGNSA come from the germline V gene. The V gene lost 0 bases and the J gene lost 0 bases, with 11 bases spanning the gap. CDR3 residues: CASSLAIDRYQETQYF. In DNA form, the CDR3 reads TGTGCCAGCAGCTTAGCGATAGACCGGTACCAAGAGACCCAGTACTTC.

The CDR3 region has the DNA TGCGCCAGCAGCTTTACCGGAACAGGGTGGAGCACAGATACGCAGTATTTT. Amino acid sequence: CASSFTGTGWSTDTQYF. This rearrangement joins TRBV5-1 to TRBJ2-3, with D maybe TRBD1 (6 bases). Germline lookup yields CDR1 SGHRS and CDR2 YFSETQ. V was shortened by 2 bases and J by 0 bases, with 16 bases between the two germline ends. CDR3 length equals 17 residues.

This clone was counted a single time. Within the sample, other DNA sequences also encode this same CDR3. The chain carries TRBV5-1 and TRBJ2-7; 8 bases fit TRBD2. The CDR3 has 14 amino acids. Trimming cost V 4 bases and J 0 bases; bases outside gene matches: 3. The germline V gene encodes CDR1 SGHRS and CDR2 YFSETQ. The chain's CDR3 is CASSPGGNSYEQYF. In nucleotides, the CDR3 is TGCGCCAGCAGCCCGGGAGGGAACTCCTACGAGCAGTACTTC. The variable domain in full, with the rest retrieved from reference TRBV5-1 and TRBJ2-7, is KAGVTQTPRYLIKTRGQQVTLSCSPISGHRSVSWYQQTPGQGLQFLFEYFSETQRNKGNFPGRFSGRQFSNSRSEMNVSTLELGDSALYLCASSPGGNSYEQYFGPGTRLTVT.

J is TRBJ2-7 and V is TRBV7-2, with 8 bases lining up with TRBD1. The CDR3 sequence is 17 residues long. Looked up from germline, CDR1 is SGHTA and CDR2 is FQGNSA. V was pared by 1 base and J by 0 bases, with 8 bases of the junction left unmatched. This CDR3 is CASSLVGLGQDSYEQYF. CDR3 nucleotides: TGTGCCAGCAGCTTAGTGGGTCTGGGACAGGACTCCTACGAGCAGTACTTC.

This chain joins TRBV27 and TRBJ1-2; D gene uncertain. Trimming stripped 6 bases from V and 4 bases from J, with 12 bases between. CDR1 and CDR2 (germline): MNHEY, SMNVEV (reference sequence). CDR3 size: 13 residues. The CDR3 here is CASSKGSFYGYTF. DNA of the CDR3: TGTGCCAGCAGCAAGGGCAGCTTCTATGGCTACACCTTC.

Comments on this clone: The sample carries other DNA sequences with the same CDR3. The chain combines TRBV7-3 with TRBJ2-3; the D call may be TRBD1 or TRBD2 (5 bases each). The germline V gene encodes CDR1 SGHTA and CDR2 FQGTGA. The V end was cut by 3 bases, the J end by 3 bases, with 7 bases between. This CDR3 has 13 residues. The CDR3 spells CASSFGGTDTQYF. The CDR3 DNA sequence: TGTGCCAGCAGCTTTGGGGGTACAGATACGCAGTATTTT. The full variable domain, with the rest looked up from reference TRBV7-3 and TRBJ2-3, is GAGVSQTPSNKVTEKGKYVELRCDPISGHTALYWYRQSLGQGPEFLIYFQGTGAADDSGLPNDRFFAVRPEGSVSTLKIQRTERGDSAVYLCASSFGGTDTQYFGPGTRLTVL.